What follows is one T cell receptor (beta chain) and its context. Its matching antigen is unknown. Measured with immunoSEQ multiplex PCR; TCRdb has only the in-frame clones, and not every one. Of a few hundred thousand clones in the sample, around 89% are singletons; the top ten hold 3.6%. This sample is drawn from a study of Ad26.COV2.S vaccination and SARS-CoV-2 variants. For the study at large: The authors gave Ad26.COV2.S intramuscularly, either once or twice 56 days apart.

Trimming took off 2 bases at V and 0 bases at J, with 7 bases between the two ends. The CDR3 has 14 amino acids. The germline V gene encodes CDR1 SGHAT and CDR2 FQNNGV. Indicated treatment: over 15 received Ad26.COV2.S at low or high dose, single or two shots; 5 received placebo; per-sample allocation not given. The investigators took samples on day 63 after the first vaccine or placebo injection. General study results and limits: Relative to placebo recipients, vaccine recipients exhibited elevated spike-specific TCR breadth.

The receptor was derived from a person between 18 and 65 years old who received the Ad26.COV2.S COVID-19 vaccine or a placebo. The chain is built from TRBV11-2 and TRBJ1-1; the D is unclear. The sequenced sample was peripheral blood, obtained in a trial of Ad26.COV2.S vaccine versus placebo. CDR3 amino acids: CASSLSRMNTEAFF. The CDR3 DNA reads TGTGCCAGCAGCTTAAGTCGCATGAACACTGAAGCTTTCTTT.